These T cell receptor beta chains were read from a single sample in a study of T cell responses to AZD1222 COVID-19 vaccine. Profiled with immunoSEQ multiplex PCR; TCRdb holds only in-frame clones, not every one. The sample has 130,000 or so clones, approximately 93% seen once; the top ten hold 5.4%. The sample was peripheral blood, taken on day 0 of AZD1222 vaccination. The source of these receptors is an adult in good health. Each CDR3 is given with its conserved first and last residue. A D gene is named only where the DNA matches it firmly.

v_call,j_call,d_call,cdr3_aa
TRBV27,TRBJ2-2,.,CASTKRGTGELFF
TRBV5-1,TRBJ2-7,.,CASSLRGTSSYEQYF
TRBV11-2,TRBJ1-2,.,CASARSGGTPPGYTF
TRBV6-5,TRBJ1-1,.,CASKMPGANTEAFF
TRBV18,TRBJ2-2,.,CASSPPVSGELFF
TRBV12-3/TRBV12-4,TRBJ1-2,.,CASSLAVTYGYTF
TRBV20-1,TRBJ1-1,.,CSAVGGAFF
TRBV11-2,TRBJ2-7,.,CASSLPGWKGSYEQYF
TRBV6-2/TRBV6-3,TRBJ1-5,.,CASSYEGPSLGSQHF
TRBV5-4,TRBJ2-1,.,CASSQAFSYNEQFF
TRBV4-2,TRBJ2-6,TRBD1,CASSMTGVGANVLTF
TRBV5-1,TRBJ2-1,.,CASSFRDGPYNEQFF
TRBV5-1,TRBJ2-1,.,CASSALRDSGEQFF
TRBV7-2,TRBJ2-1,.,CASSLLLVPNEQFF
TRBV7-2,TRBJ1-2,TRBD1,CASSLAGTGYGYTF
TRBV4-2,TRBJ2-1,.,CASSQEPSGDNEQFF
TRBV30,TRBJ1-2,.,CAWSIPGDYGYTF
TRBV18,TRBJ2-7,.,CASSPTGARPYEQYF
TRBV6-2/TRBV6-3,TRBJ2-1,TRBD2,CASSYRGGAYNEQFF
TRBV10-3,TRBJ2-3,.,CAISESHRRSTDTQYF
TRBV19,TRBJ1-4,.,CASSIWAGLNEKLFF
TRBV3-1/TRBV3-2,TRBJ1-1,.,CASSLGGPEAFF
TRBV4-1,TRBJ2-5,.,CASSQVLGNQETQYF
TRBV6-6,TRBJ2-7,.,CASTPALERGSYEQYF
TRBV25-1,TRBJ2-3,.,CASSEPGAADTQYF
TRBV19,TRBJ1-2,TRBD1,CASIGTENGYTF
TRBV4-2,TRBJ1-2,TRBD1,CASSQDLLGGGNYGYTF
TRBV4-3,TRBJ2-2,.,CASSQGSTTNTGELFF
TRBV5-5,TRBJ2-7,.,CASSPQPYYEQYF
TRBV11-1,TRBJ2-7,TRBD1,CASSPWDSLAGEQYF
TRBV6-5,TRBJ1-6,TRBD1,CASKEEGAGSPLHF
TRBV5-8,TRBJ1-1,.,CASSEWAKAFF
TRBV5-5,TRBJ2-7,TRBD2,CASSVILAGGDEQYF
TRBV4-1,TRBJ1-2,.,CASSQATVEGYGYTF
TRBV5-1,TRBJ1-1,.,CASSRDRSAEAFF
TRBV27,TRBJ2-1,.,CASSLPSNEQFF
TRBV5-1,TRBJ1-2,.,CASSLSPFYGYTF
TRBV5-1,TRBJ1-1,.,CASSLAQNTEAFF
TRBV6-5,TRBJ1-1,.,CASFYPAANTEAFF
TRBV12-3/TRBV12-4,TRBJ2-7,.,CASSGDGKYEQYF
TRBV9,TRBJ2-5,.,CASSVGTVLYQETQYF
TRBV18,TRBJ1-3,TRBD1,CASSQTTGAGNTIYF
TRBV7-2,TRBJ2-7,.,CASSQRASADYEQYF
TRBV18,TRBJ1-5,TRBD1,CASSLVDRVGQPQHF
TRBV19,TRBJ1-4,TRBD1,CASLPGQGRTNEKLFF